These 13 T cell receptor beta chains were sequenced from one sample in a study of cytomegalovirus exposure and HLA in healthy donors. The study ran its PCR with 60 Vbeta and 13 Jbeta primers. Some clones are missing from TCRdb's copy, which holds only in-frame ones; the method was immunoSEQ multiplex PCR. In the table there are under 200,000 clones, around 63% of which are singletons. Material: PBMCs. The receptors shown here come from a woman between 18 and 29 years old in good health and CMV-seropositive.

This clone turned up a few times. The rearrangement links TRBV23-1 to TRBJ1-1, with 7 nucleotides matching TRBD1. TRBV23-1 is assigned to the ORF class and has an uncertain function. V was clipped by 1 base and J by 7 bases; unmatched bases: 12. This CDR3 is 16 amino acids long. The CDR3 bases are TGCGCCAGCAGTCAATTCGGGGGCAGGGGGGAAGGTGAAGCTTTCTTT. Residues: CASSQFGGRGEGEAFF.

V is TRBV7-8 and J is TRBJ1-1, with D perhaps TRBD1 (5 bases). CDR3 length equals 16 residues. CDR1 SGHVS and CDR2 FQNEAQ come from the germline V gene. Trimming stripped 7 bases from V and 6 bases from J, with 24 bases between. The CDR3 loop is CASTGHGGAIPSEAFF. The CDR3 nucleotides are TGTGCCAGCACTGGGCATGGAGGGGCGATCCCTTCTGAAGCTTTCTTT.

This rearrangement joins TRBV30 to TRBJ2-7, with 9 nucleotides matching TRBD1. CDR3 length equals 14 residues. The V segment lost 4 bases and the J segment 3 bases; nucleotides outside the gene matches: 7. Germline-derived CDR1 and CDR2 are GTSNPN and SVGIG (reference sequence). For the CDR3, the DNA is TGTGCCTGGACGACCGGGACAGGGAGCTACGAGCAGTACTTC. Residues: CAWTTGTGSYEQYF. Filled out from reference TRBV30 and TRBJ2-7, the complete variable domain reads SQTIHQWPATLVQPVGSPLSLECTVEGTSNPNLYWYRQAAGRGLQLLFYSVGIGQISSEVPQNLSASRPQDRQFILSSKKLLLSDSGFYLCAWTTGTGSYEQYFGPGTRLTVT.

The chain recombines TRBV28 with TRBJ2-1; TRBD2 might be the D (6 bases). CDR1 is MDHEN, CDR2 SYDVKM, per germline. The ends were cut back, 9 bases at V and 8 bases at J, with 17 bases in the middle. The CDR3 is 13 amino acids. The CDR3 sequence is CASSLEGPHEQFF. The CDR3 nucleotides are TGTGCCAGTTCGCTGGAGGGCCCCCATGAGCAGTTCTTC.

J is TRBJ2-1 and V is TRBV27; tentative D call: TRBD2 (6 bases). CDR1 is MNHEY and CDR2 is SMNVEV in the germline V gene (reference sequence). V lost 3 bases, J lost 3 bases, and 9 bases lay in between. CDR3 length equals 14 residues. The CDR3 here is CASSFREIYNEQFF. CDR3 coding DNA: TGTGCCAGCAGTTTTCGGGAGATCTACAATGAGCAGTTCTTC.

This chain joins TRBV18 and TRBJ1-5; TRBD1 agrees at 10 bases. This CDR3 spans 15 amino acids. The V gene end was trimmed by 3 bases and the J gene end by 5 bases; junction bases not matched to a gene: 4. CDR1 KGHSH and CDR2 LQKENI come from the germline V gene. This CDR3 is CASSPGTGDYQPQHF. In DNA form, the CDR3 reads TGTGCCAGCTCACCTGGGACAGGGGACTATCAGCCCCAGCATTTT.

The genes are TRBV27 and TRBJ1-4, with a possible D match to TRBD1 (5 bases). CDR1 is MNHEY and CDR2 is SMNVEV in the germline V gene (reference sequence). V lost 2 bases to trimming and J lost 4 bases, with 8 bases between them. The CDR3 consists of 14 residues. CDR3 loop: CASSLIRGNEKLFF. The CDR3 DNA reads as TGTGCCAGCAGTTTAATTAGGGGTAATGAAAAACTGTTTTTT.

This clone was seen more than once but under ten times. V is TRBV7-2 and J is TRBJ1-4; no clear D. Trimming stripped 5 bases from V and 6 bases from J, with 16 bases between. Germline loops: CDR1 SGHTA, CDR2 FQGNSA. This CDR3 has 15 residues. This chain's CDR3 is CASSPPLGEDEKLFF. In nucleotides, the CDR3 is TGTGCCAGCAGCCCCCCCTTGGGTGAGGATGAAAAACTGTTTTTT.

This chain links TRBV7-2 with TRBJ1-2; perhaps TRBD1 as D (5 bases). This CDR3 is 14 amino acids long. Looked up from germline, CDR1 is SGHTA and CDR2 is FQGNSA. V lost 1 base to trimming and J lost 4 bases, with 10 bases between them. DNA for the CDR3: TGTGCCAGCAGCTTAGTCCAGGGTTTCTATGGCTACACCTTC. This sequence encodes CASSLVQGFYGYTF.

This clone was detected only a few times. The chain links TRBV10-3 to TRBJ1-4; no clear D gene. Deletions cut 3 bases from V and 8 bases from J, with 13 bases between. Germline loops: CDR1 ENHRY, CDR2 SYGVKD. CDR3 length equals 14 residues. CDR3 sequence: CAISDLAGGEKLFF. DNA of the CDR3: TGTGCCATCAGTGATCTGGCGGGAGGCGAAAAACTGTTTTTT.

This clone was seen more than once but under ten times. The gene calls are TRBV2 and TRBJ2-7, with 7 bases lining up with TRBD1. Germline-derived CDR1 and CDR2 are SNHLY and FYNNEI. This CDR3 is 14 amino acids long. V trimming: 9 bases; J trimming: 6 bases; junction bases outside the gene matches: 14. The CDR3 DNA reads TGTGCCAGGAGGCGGACAGGCCAAGATGGCGAGCAGTACTTC. This encodes CARRRTGQDGEQYF. Together with reference TRBV2 and TRBJ2-7, the CDR3 gives the full variable domain: EPEVTQTPSHQVTQMGQEVILRCVPISNHLYFYWYRQILGQKVEFLVSFYNNEISEKSEIFDDQFSVERPDGSNFTLKIRSTKLEDSAMYFCARRRTGQDGEQYFGPGTRLTVT.

The chain is built from TRBV6-1 and TRBJ1-5; 7 positions agree with TRBD1. Germline lookup yields CDR1 MNHNS and CDR2 SASEGT. The CDR3 extends over 16 amino acids. J was trimmed by 3 bases and V by 2 bases; bases with no gene match: 7. This chain's CDR3 is CASSEYFDRANQPQHF. In nucleotides, the CDR3 is TGTGCCAGCAGTGAATACTTCGACAGGGCCAATCAGCCCCAGCATTTT.

The J gene is TRBJ2-2, the V gene TRBV28, with no clear D. Deletions cut 2 bases from V and 6 bases from J, with 10 bases between. There are 14 residues in the CDR3. Per germline, CDR1 MDHEN and CDR2 SYDVKM. The CDR3 spells CASSLNQAPGELFF. The CDR3 coding sequence is TGTGCCAGCAGTTTAAATCAGGCCCCCGGGGAGCTGTTTTTT.